A single sample is the source of the 9 T cell receptor beta chains below, sequenced in a study of blood T cell repertoires in COVID-19 (TCRdb year 2020). The library was made by the immunoSEQ multiplex PCR assay. TCRdb took over this immuneACCESS table, retaining in-frame rearrangements with V and J assigned. Such tables are incomplete; in checked studies, under half of the missing clones stem from an unresolved V gene, and the remainder is unexplained. The sample includes roughly 300,000 clones, with around 82% observed a single time. The top ten hold roughly 1.1% of the sample. Sequencing used peripheral blood. These receptors were taken from a woman between 50 and 59 years old with acute or convalescent COVID-19.

The CDR3 bases are TGTGCCAGTAGCCCACCAATATACCGGGTGGGAGAGACCCAGTACTTC. It yields the protein CASSPPIYRVGETQYF. The J gene is TRBJ2-5, the V gene TRBV19; no clear D gene. CDR1 and CDR2 (germline): LNHDA, SQIVND (reference sequence). Trimming pared 6 bases from V and 4 bases from J, leaving 21 bases between. CDR3 size: 16 residues. Combining the CDR3 with reference TRBV19 and TRBJ2-5 gives the whole variable domain DGGITQSPKYLFRKEGQNVTLSCEQNLNHDAMYWYRQDPGQGLRLIYYSQIVNDFQKGDIAEGYSVSREKKESFPLTVTSAQKNPTAFYLCASSPPIYRVGETQYFGPGTRLLVL.

The CDR3 region is CASSIFGGPNTGELFF. CDR3 in DNA: TGTGCCAGTAGTATATTCGGGGGACCGAACACCGGGGAGCTGTTTTTT. This chain links TRBV19 with TRBJ2-2, with D tentatively TRBD2 (6 bases). Per the germline V gene, CDR1 is LNHDA and CDR2 is SQIVND (reference sequence). This CDR3 region has 16 residues. Trimming took 2 bases from V and 0 from J, leaving 10 bases between them.

The chain joins TRBV3-1 (or the pseudogene TRBV3-2) to TRBJ1-2; 7 bases are shared with TRBD1. Trimming cost V 3 bases and J 8 bases; bases outside gene matches: 15. The CDR3 is 16 residues long. Germline CDR1 and CDR2: LGHDT and YNNKEL (reference sequence). Here the CDR3 reads CASSQALNRGSNGYTF. In nucleotides, the CDR3 is TGTGCCAGCAGCCAGGCCCTAAACAGGGGTAGTAACGGCTACACCTTC.

The chain couples TRBV5-1 to TRBJ1-1; 7 positions match TRBD1. This CDR3 has 14 residues. J gave up 5 bases and V 4 bases, and 8 bases lay outside the gene matches. Germline CDR1 and CDR2: SGHRS and YFSETQ. The chain's CDR3 is CASSDGAGGTEAFF. As DNA, the CDR3 is TGCGCCAGCAGCGACGGGGCAGGGGGGACTGAAGCTTTCTTT.

This sequence joins TRBV12-3 or TRBV12-4 and TRBJ1-2; D unresolved. The V and J ends lost 6 bases and 6 bases respectively, with 14 bases between them. The CDR3 loop spans 13 amino acids. As DNA, the CDR3 is TGTGCCAGCAGAGCCGGGTGGGGAGATGGCTACACCTTC. Its translation is CASRAGWGDGYTF.

This sequence joins TRBV5-4 and TRBJ1-2; D is uncertain. V shed 4 bases and J shed 6 bases, with 10 bases lying between them. In germline, CDR1 is SGHNT, CDR2 YYREEE (reference sequence). This CDR3 region has 12 residues. The CDR3 loop reads CASSPDIDGYTF. For the CDR3, the DNA is TGTGCCAGCAGCCCCGATATAGATGGCTACACCTTC.

This clone was recorded a few times. This rearrangement joins TRBV30 to TRBJ1-6, with 9 bases lining up with TRBD1. The V and J ends lost 2 bases and 9 bases, in that order; junction bases with no gene match: 8. The CDR3 totals 15 residues. Germline V gene sequence: CDR1 GTSNPN, CDR2 SVGIG (reference sequence). In DNA, the CDR3 is TGTGCCTGGAGTAACAGGGACAGGGCCGCTTCACCCCTCCACTTT. Protein: CAWSNRDRAASPLHF.

The V gene is TRBV7-9, the J gene TRBJ1-1; D is unresolved. This CDR3 comprises 14 residues. V was clipped by 10 bases and J by 7 bases, with 22 bases between them. Germline loops: CDR1 SEHNR, CDR2 FQNEAQ (reference sequence). The CDR3 DNA sequence: TGTGCCACCCTCCGGATGCCGGAAGGAGGTGAAGCTTTCTTT. Protein sequence: CATLRMPEGGEAFF.

As concerns this clone: This specimen includes other DNA sequences encoding the same CDR3. V gene TRBV9 combines with J gene TRBJ1-2; D call uncertain. CDR1 is SGDLS and CDR2 is YYNGEE in the germline V gene. The CDR3 is 12 amino acids. Trimming took 2 bases from V and 5 from J, leaving 7 bases between them. The CDR3 is CASSVGGYGYTF. For the CDR3, the DNA is TGTGCCAGCAGCGTCGGAGGATATGGCTACACCTTC.